Listed below are T cell receptor beta chains from one sample, sequenced in a study of cytomegalovirus exposure and HLA in healthy donors. The repertoire was sequenced with immunoSEQ multiplex PCR; TCRdb's copy has only in-frame clones and lacks some. The table has some 180,000 clones, about 82% seen once. The sample consisted of PBMCs. The receptors shown here come from a woman aged 25 to 39 in good health and CMV-seronegative. Each CDR3 is given with its conserved first and last residue. The D gene is left open where the match is weak. Some rows have no size entry. The others give once, few or many, or a class for an expanded clone.

DNA: TGCGCCAGCAGCTTGGGACAGGGGGTTAGCACAGATACGCAGTATTTT
CDR3: CASSLGQGVSTDTQYF
V: TRBV5-1
J: TRBJ2-3
D: TRBD1
size: -

DNA: TGTGCCAGCAGTGAAATAGTCTATGGCTACACCTTC
CDR3: CASSEIVYGYTF
V: TRBV2
J: TRBJ1-2
D: -
size: -

DNA: TGTGCCAGCAGTCCGGGGACTCGTTTTTACAATGAGCAGTTCTTC
CDR3: CASSPGTRFYNEQFF
V: TRBV6-4
J: TRBJ2-1
D: -
size: -

DNA: TGTGCCAGCAGCTTAGAGTTAGCCAGGGTGGAGACCCAGTACTTC
CDR3: CASSLELARVETQYF
V: TRBV11-2
J: TRBJ2-5
D: -
size: -

DNA: TGCGCCAGCAGCTTGGCCGCTAGCGGGGGGCTGGAGACCCAGTACTTC
CDR3: CASSLAASGGLETQYF
V: TRBV5-1
J: TRBJ2-5
D: TRBD2
size: once

DNA: TGCGCCAGCAGCCAAGATTTTGCCGGGACCTACGAGCAGTACTTC
CDR3: CASSQDFAGTYEQYF
V: TRBV4-3
J: TRBJ2-7
D: -
size: once

DNA: TGTGCCAGCAGAAATCCGGGACAGCCTTACTACGAGCAGTACTTC
CDR3: CASRNPGQPYYEQYF
V: TRBV21-1
J: TRBJ2-7
D: -
size: -

DNA: TGTGCCAGCAGCCCATTAGCCGGCTATGGCTACACCTTC
CDR3: CASSPLAGYGYTF
V: TRBV7-9
J: TRBJ1-2
D: -
size: -

DNA: TGTGCCAGCAGTCGGTACGAGGGCTACACCTTC
CDR3: CASSRYEGYTF
V: TRBV2
J: TRBJ1-2
D: -
size: once

DNA: TGCGCCAGCAGCTTGGGGCAGGCGATCTACAATGAGCAGTTCTTC
CDR3: CASSLGQAIYNEQFF
V: TRBV5-1
J: TRBJ2-1
D: -
size: -

DNA: TGTGCAGGCCACAAAGGGGGCGAAGAGTACGAGCAGTACTTC
CDR3: CAGHKGGEEYEQYF
V: TRBV12-2
J: TRBJ2-7
D: -
size: -

DNA: TGTGCCAGCAGTCCAGGGGCCCGGAATGAAAAACTGTTTTTT
CDR3: CASSPGARNEKLFF
V: TRBV5-4
J: TRBJ1-4
D: -
size: -

DNA: TGTGCCAGCCGGGGCGTCGGGCTGGGGGGCGGGGAGCTGTTTTTT
CDR3: CASRGVGLGGGELFF
V: TRBV2
J: TRBJ2-2
D: -
size: -

DNA: TGCAGCGTTTGGTCGGGTAGTGTCCCCAGTGCAGATACGCAGTATTTT
CDR3: CSVWSGSVPSADTQYF
V: TRBV29-1
J: TRBJ2-3
D: -
size: few

DNA: TGCGCCAGCAGCTGGGCCCCAGGGAACTATGGCTACACCTTC
CDR3: CASSWAPGNYGYTF
V: TRBV5-1
J: TRBJ1-2
D: -
size: -

DNA: TGTGCCAGCAGCTTAAGCAGGGTTACTGAAGCTTTCTTT
CDR3: CASSLSRVTEAFF
V: TRBV7-2
J: TRBJ1-1
D: -
size: -

DNA: TGTGCCAGCAGGCCAGGGGAACATCAGCCCCAGCATTTT
CDR3: CASRPGEHQPQHF
V: TRBV6-5
J: TRBJ1-5
D: -
size: -

DNA: TGCGCCAGCAGCTTGAAGGGGCCCACAGATACGCAGTATTTT
CDR3: CASSLKGPTDTQYF
V: TRBV5-1
J: TRBJ2-3
D: -
size: once

DNA: TGTGCCAGTAGTATAGTGGCGGGGGCCGAGGAAGAGACCCAGTACTTC
CDR3: CASSIVAGAEEETQYF
V: TRBV19
J: TRBJ2-5
D: -
size: -

DNA: TGCGCCAGCAGCGAGGCAAGCAGAGCCGGAAACACCATATATTTT
CDR3: CASSEASRAGNTIYF
V: TRBV5-1
J: TRBJ1-3
D: -
size: -

DNA: TGTGCCAGCAGTGAAGGCCAGGGTAGACAGCCCCAGCATTTT
CDR3: CASSEGQGRQPQHF
V: TRBV2
J: TRBJ1-5
D: -
size: -

DNA: TGTGCCAGCAGCCTCAGACAGCCCACTCCGTTCTTC
CDR3: CASSLRQPTPFF
V: TRBV11-2
J: TRBJ2-1
D: -
size: -

DNA: TGCAGCGTTGATATCCCCTTGCCTAGCGGGGCTTCGAGGGAGACCCAGTACTTC
CDR3: CSVDIPLPSGASRETQYF
V: TRBV29-1
J: TRBJ2-5
D: TRBD2
size: -

DNA: TGTGCCAGCAGCTCTAGCGGGGGTCCCATAGAGACCCAGTACTTC
CDR3: CASSSSGGPIETQYF
V: TRBV7-2
J: TRBJ2-5
D: TRBD2
size: -

DNA: TGTGCCAGTAGTCCTCGGACAGGGAACTACAATGAGCAGTTCTTC
CDR3: CASSPRTGNYNEQFF
V: TRBV19
J: TRBJ2-1
D: TRBD1
size: -

DNA: TGTGCCAGCAGATCAACAGGGCTAACGGGCTACGAGCAGTACTTC
CDR3: CASRSTGLTGYEQYF
V: TRBV27
J: TRBJ2-7
D: -
size: few

DNA: TGCGCCAGCAGCCAAGGTCCGGGACTAGCGGGGGGGCCGGTCAATGAGCAGTTCTTC
CDR3: CASSQGPGLAGGPVNEQFF
V: TRBV4-3
J: TRBJ2-1
D: TRBD2
size: -

DNA: TGCGCCAGCAGCCGTTTAGGTCGGGGGTTTAATGAAAAACTGTTTTTT
CDR3: CASSRLGRGFNEKLFF
V: TRBV5-1
J: TRBJ1-4
D: -
size: few

DNA: TGTGCCAGCAGCTTAAGTCTAGGTAGAGAGACCCAGTACTTC
CDR3: CASSLSLGRETQYF
V: TRBV7-2
J: TRBJ2-5
D: -
size: once

DNA: TGTGCCAGCGGTTCGACAGGGCACTACGAGCAGTACTTC
CDR3: CASGSTGHYEQYF
V: TRBV27
J: TRBJ2-7
D: TRBD1
size: -

DNA: TGTGCCAGCAGCGGGACAGGGGGTGCAGATACGCAGTATTTT
CDR3: CASSGTGGADTQYF
V: TRBV7-3
J: TRBJ2-3
D: TRBD1
size: -

DNA: TGCGCCAGCAGCTTGGTACCAACTACTAGCGGGGGCGTCGGTGAGCAGTTCTTC
CDR3: CASSLVPTTSGGVGEQFF
V: TRBV5-1
J: TRBJ2-1
D: TRBD2
size: -

DNA: TGCGCCAGCAGCCTCCAGGGGAATCAAGAGACCCAGTACTTC
CDR3: CASSLQGNQETQYF
V: TRBV5-1
J: TRBJ2-5
D: -
size: -

DNA: TGTGCCAGTAGTACCCGACAGGGGAATGAAAAACTGTTTTTT
CDR3: CASSTRQGNEKLFF
V: TRBV19
J: TRBJ1-4
D: TRBD1
size: -

DNA: TGTGCCAGCAACGGGACTCCCGTGGGATCACCCCTCCACTTT
CDR3: CASNGTPVGSPLHF
V: TRBV6-6
J: TRBJ1-6
D: -
size: once

DNA: TGTGCCAGCTCCCTCGGGAGTTGGAGCACAGATACGCAGTATTTT
CDR3: CASSLGSWSTDTQYF
V: TRBV9
J: TRBJ2-3
D: -
size: few

DNA: TGTGCCAGCAGTGAAGCCAGTCGCACAGATACGCAGTATTTT
CDR3: CASSEASRTDTQYF
V: TRBV2
J: TRBJ2-3
D: -
size: -

DNA: TGTGCCAGCAGTCCTATGGCGGGGACTTACAATGAGCAGTTCTTC
CDR3: CASSPMAGTYNEQFF
V: TRBV6-5
J: TRBJ2-1
D: -
size: -

DNA: TGCGCCAGCAGCTTGGGACTAGCTGAGGCAGATACGCAGTATTTT
CDR3: CASSLGLAEADTQYF
V: TRBV5-1
J: TRBJ2-3
D: TRBD2
size: -

DNA: TGTGCCAGCAGCCGTTTTGCTAGCGGGGGCGAAGAGACCCAGTACTTC
CDR3: CASSRFASGGEETQYF
V: TRBV5-4
J: TRBJ2-5
D: TRBD2
size: -

DNA: TGTGCCAGCATCCACCAGGACCGGGCGGGGGGCTCCTACAATGAGCAGTTCTTC
CDR3: CASIHQDRAGGSYNEQFF
V: TRBV7-2
J: TRBJ2-1
D: TRBD2
size: -

DNA: TGTGCCAGCAGCGCGGACAGGGGTGGCACTGAAGCTTTCTTT
CDR3: CASSADRGGTEAFF
V: TRBV5-6
J: TRBJ1-1
D: TRBD1
size: -

DNA: TGTGCCAGCAGCCCCTCCCGGGGGGGGGTCACAGATACGCAGTATTTT
CDR3: CASSPSRGGVTDTQYF
V: TRBV9
J: TRBJ2-3
D: TRBD2
size: -

DNA: TGTGCCAGCAGGGTAAACAGGGGCGATTACGAGCAGTACTTC
CDR3: CASRVNRGDYEQYF
V: TRBV27
J: TRBJ2-7
D: TRBD1
size: -

DNA: TGTGCCAGTAGTATCTTTACTAGCGGGCAATGGTCCTACGAGCAGTACTTC
CDR3: CASSIFTSGQWSYEQYF
V: TRBV19
J: TRBJ2-7
D: TRBD2
size: -

DNA: TGTGCCAGCAGTGATGGGACAGGTTTCTGGTCAGATACGCAGTATTTT
CDR3: CASSDGTGFWSDTQYF
V: TRBV6-1
J: TRBJ2-3
D: TRBD1
size: -

DNA: TGCAGCGCAAAGACACAGGGTTATAGCTCCTACGAGCAGTACTTC
CDR3: CSAKTQGYSSYEQYF
V: TRBV29-1
J: TRBJ2-7
D: -
size: -

DNA: TGCAGTTTTCGACAGGTGAACGAGCAGTACTTC
CDR3: CSFRQVNEQYF
V: TRBV20-1
J: TRBJ2-7
D: -
size: once

DNA: TGCGCCAGCAGCTTGGCCCAAGGGGCCTTTAACTATGGCTACACCTTC
CDR3: CASSLAQGAFNYGYTF
V: TRBV5-1
J: TRBJ1-2
D: -
size: -